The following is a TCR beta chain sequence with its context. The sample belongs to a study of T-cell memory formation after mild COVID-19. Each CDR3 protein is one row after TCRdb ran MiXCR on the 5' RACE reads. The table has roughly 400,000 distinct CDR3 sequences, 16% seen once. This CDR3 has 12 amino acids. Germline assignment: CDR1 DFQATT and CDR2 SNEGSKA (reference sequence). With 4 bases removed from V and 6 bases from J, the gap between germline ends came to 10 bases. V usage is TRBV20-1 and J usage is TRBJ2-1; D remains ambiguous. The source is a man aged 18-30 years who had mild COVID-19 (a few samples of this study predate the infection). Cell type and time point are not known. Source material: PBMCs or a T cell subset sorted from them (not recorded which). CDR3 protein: CSATEAANEQFF. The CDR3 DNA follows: TGCAGTGCTACCGAAGCAGCCAATGAGCAGTTCTTC.